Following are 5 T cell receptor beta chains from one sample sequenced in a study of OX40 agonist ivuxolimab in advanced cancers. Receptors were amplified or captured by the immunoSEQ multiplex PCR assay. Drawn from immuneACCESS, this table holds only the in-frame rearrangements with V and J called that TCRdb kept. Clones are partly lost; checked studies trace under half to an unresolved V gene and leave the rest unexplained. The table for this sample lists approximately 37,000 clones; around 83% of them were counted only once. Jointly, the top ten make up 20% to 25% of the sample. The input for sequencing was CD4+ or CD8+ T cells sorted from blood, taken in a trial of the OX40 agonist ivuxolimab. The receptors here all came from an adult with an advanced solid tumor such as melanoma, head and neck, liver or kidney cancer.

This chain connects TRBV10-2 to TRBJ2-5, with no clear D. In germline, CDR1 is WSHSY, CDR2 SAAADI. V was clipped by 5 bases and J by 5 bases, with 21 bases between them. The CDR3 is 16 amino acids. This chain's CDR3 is CASSPLPSSLGETQYF. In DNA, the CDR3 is TGCGCCAGCAGTCCCCTGCCCTCTAGTTTGGGGGAGACCCAGTACTTC.

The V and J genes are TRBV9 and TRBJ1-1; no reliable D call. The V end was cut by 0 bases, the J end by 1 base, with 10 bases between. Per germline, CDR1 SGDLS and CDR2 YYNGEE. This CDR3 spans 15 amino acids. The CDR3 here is CASSVEGRSNTEAFF. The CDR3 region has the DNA TGTGCCAGCAGCGTAGAGGGCAGATCGAACACTGAAGCTTTCTTT. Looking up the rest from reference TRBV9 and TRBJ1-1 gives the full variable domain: DSGVTQTPKHLITATGQRVTLRCSPRSGDLSVYWYQQSLDQGLQFLIQYYNGEERAKGNILERFSAQQFPDLHSELNLSSLELGDSALYFCASSVEGRSNTEAFFGQGTRLTVV.

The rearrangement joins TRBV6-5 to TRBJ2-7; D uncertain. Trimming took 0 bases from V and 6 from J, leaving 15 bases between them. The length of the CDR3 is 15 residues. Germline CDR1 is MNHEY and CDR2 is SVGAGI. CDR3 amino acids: CASSYSLGKHVEQYF. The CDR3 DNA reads TGTGCCAGCAGTTACTCTTTAGGGAAGCACGTCGAGCAGTACTTC.

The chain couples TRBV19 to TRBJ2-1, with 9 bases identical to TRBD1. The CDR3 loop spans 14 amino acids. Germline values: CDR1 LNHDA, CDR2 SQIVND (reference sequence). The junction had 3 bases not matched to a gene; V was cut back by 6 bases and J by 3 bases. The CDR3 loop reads CASSGTGNYNEQFF. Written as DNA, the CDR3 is TGTGCCAGTAGCGGGACAGGGAACTACAATGAGCAGTTCTTC.

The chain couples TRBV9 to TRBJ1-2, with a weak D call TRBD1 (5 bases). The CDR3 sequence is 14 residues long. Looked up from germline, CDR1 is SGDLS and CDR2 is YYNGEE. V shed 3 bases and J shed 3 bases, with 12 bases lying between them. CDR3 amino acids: CASSGDRTHYGYTF. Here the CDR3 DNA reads TGTGCCAGCAGCGGCGACAGAACCCACTATGGCTACACCTTC.